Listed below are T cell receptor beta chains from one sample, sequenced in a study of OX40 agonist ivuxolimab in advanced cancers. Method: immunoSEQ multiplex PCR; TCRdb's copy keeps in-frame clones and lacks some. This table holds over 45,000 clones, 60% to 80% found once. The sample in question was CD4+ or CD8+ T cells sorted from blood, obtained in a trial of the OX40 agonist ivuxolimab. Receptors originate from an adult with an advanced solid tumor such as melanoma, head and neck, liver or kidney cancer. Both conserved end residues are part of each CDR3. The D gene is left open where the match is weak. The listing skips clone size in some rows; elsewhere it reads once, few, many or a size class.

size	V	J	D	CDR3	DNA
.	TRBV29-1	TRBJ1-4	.	CSVGGGFNEKLFF	TGCAGCGTTGGGGGCGGGTTCAATGAAAAACTGTTTTTT
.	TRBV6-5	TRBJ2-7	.	CASTDLDEQYF	TGTGCCAGCACCGACCTGGACGAGCAGTACTTC
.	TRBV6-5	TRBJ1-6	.	CASSYPGPLHF	TGTGCCAGCAGTTACCCAGGGCCCCTCCACTTT
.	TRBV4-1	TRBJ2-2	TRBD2	CASSQEFLAGITGELFF	TGCGCCAGCAGCCAAGAGTTTCTAGCGGGAATTACCGGGGAGCTGTTTTTT
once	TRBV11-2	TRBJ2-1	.	CASSLVKSVEQFF	TGTGCCAGCAGCTTAGTAAAGAGCGTTGAGCAGTTCTTC
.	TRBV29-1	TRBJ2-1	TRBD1	CSVGDRSYNEQFF	TGCAGCGTTGGGGACAGATCCTACAATGAGCAGTTCTTC
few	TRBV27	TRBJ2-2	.	CASRPGPLSGELFF	TGTGCCAGCAGGCCGGGCCCTTTGAGCGGGGAGCTGTTTTTT
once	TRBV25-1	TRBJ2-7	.	CASSEGRRQYF	TGTGCCAGCAGTGAGGGGAGGCGGCAGTACTTC
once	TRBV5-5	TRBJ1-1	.	CASSLVAHWNTEAFF	TGTGCCAGCAGCTTGGTAGCACACTGGAACACTGAAGCTTTCTTT
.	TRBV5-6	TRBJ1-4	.	CASSQGPDAGGEKLFF	TGTGCCAGCAGCCAAGGACCGGACGCTGGTGGGGAAAAACTGTTTTTT
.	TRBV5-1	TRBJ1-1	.	CASSLSPSQGTEAFF	TGCGCCAGCAGCTTGTCTCCGTCCCAAGGCACTGAAGCTTTCTTT
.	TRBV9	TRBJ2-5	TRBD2	CASSGFRGGQETQYF	TGTGCCAGCAGCGGTTTTCGCGGGGGACAAGAGACCCAGTACTTC
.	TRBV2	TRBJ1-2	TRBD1	CASSPITGQNYGYTF	TGTGCCAGCAGCCCCATTACGGGACAGAACTATGGCTACACCTTC
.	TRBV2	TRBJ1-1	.	CASSERGNTEAFF	TGTGCCAGCAGTGAACGTGGGAACACTGAAGCTTTCTTT
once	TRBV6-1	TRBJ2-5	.	CASRRDNGETQYF	TGTGCCAGCAGAAGGGACAACGGAGAGACCCAGTACTTC
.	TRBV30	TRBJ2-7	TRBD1	CAQGQGAFYEQYF	TGTGCTCAGGGACAGGGGGCATTCTACGAGCAGTACTTC
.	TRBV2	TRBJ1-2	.	CASSVARDYGYTF	TGTGCCAGCAGTGTCGCCCGGGATTATGGCTACACCTTC
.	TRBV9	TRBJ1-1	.	CASSVVRVNTEAFF	TGTGCCAGCAGCGTTGTAAGGGTAAACACTGAAGCTTTCTTT
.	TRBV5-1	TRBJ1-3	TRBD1	CASSHSGTGVSGNTIYF	TGCGCCAGCAGTCATTCCGGGACAGGGGTCTCTGGAAACACCATATATTTT
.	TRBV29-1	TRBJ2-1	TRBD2	CSLSGLAGGRHEQFF	TGCAGCCTTAGCGGGCTAGCGGGGGGTCGGCATGAGCAGTTCTTC
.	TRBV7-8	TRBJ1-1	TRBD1	CASSRTGGMGTEAFF	TGTGCCAGCAGCAGAACAGGGGGAATGGGGACTGAAGCTTTCTTT
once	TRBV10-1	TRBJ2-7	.	CASSGAGRNEQYF	TGCGCCAGCAGTGGCGCGGGTCGGAACGAGCAGTACTTC
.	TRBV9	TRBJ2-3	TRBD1	CASSSHGGTGVDTQYF	TGTGCCAGCAGCTCCCATGGAGGGACAGGGGTAGATACGCAGTATTTT